These T cell receptor beta chains were read from a single sample in a study of blood T cell repertoires in COVID-19. Sequencing used immunoSEQ multiplex PCR; TCRdb keeps in-frame clones, though not all of them. The data hold some 190,000 clones, with about 90% observed a single time. Specimen: peripheral blood. Receptors were obtained from a man between 18 and 35 years old with active or convalescent COVID-19. Each CDR3 is given with its conserved first and last residue. The D gene is left open where the match is weak. Where a row states a size, it is once, few, many or the class of an expanded clone; other rows omit it.

V gene,clone size,J gene,D gene,CDR3 protein,CDR3 DNA
TRBV2,few,TRBJ1-5,.,CASRSQGASNQPQHF,TGTGCCAGCAGGTCCCAGGGCGCGAGCAATCAGCCCCAGCATTTT
TRBV3-1/TRBV3-2,.,TRBJ2-7,TRBD2,CASSQGTSGEYEQYF,TGTGCCAGCAGCCAAGGGACTAGCGGAGAATACGAGCAGTACTTC
TRBV2,few,TRBJ1-2,.,CASRVEGYTF,TGTGCCAGCAGGGTCGAGGGCTACACCTTC
TRBV3-1/TRBV3-2,.,TRBJ2-7,TRBD1,CASSQGTGFHEQYF,TGTGCCAGCAGCCAAGGGACAGGGTTCCACGAGCAGTACTTC
TRBV9,.,TRBJ2-5,TRBD2,CASSGTSGGINQETQYF,TGTGCCAGCAGCGGAACTAGCGGGGGGATAAACCAAGAGACCCAGTACTTC
TRBV18,.,TRBJ1-4,.,CASSPERNEKLFF,TGTGCCAGCTCACCCGAGAGAAATGAAAAACTGTTTTTT
TRBV5-4,.,TRBJ2-7,.,CASSLASRNSAAYEQYF,TGTGCCAGCAGCTTGGCTTCCAGGAATAGCGCAGCCTACGAGCAGTACTTC
TRBV25-1,.,TRBJ1-1,.,CASSASARGEAFF,TGTGCCAGCAGTGCGTCCGCCAGGGGTGAAGCTTTCTTT
TRBV7-8,.,TRBJ1-2,TRBD1,CASSYLQGNYGYTF,TGTGCCAGCAGCTATCTACAGGGGAACTATGGCTACACCTTC
TRBV27,.,TRBJ1-6,.,CASSPITLRKPNSPLHF,TGTGCCAGCAGTCCAATAACATTGCGGAAACCTAATTCACCCCTCCACTTT
TRBV6-5,few,TRBJ2-1,TRBD1,CASRRDRVDEQFF,TGTGCCAGCCGAAGGGACAGGGTTGATGAGCAGTTCTTC
TRBV3-1/TRBV3-2,.,TRBJ2-2,TRBD1,CASSQARQGAGELFF,TGTGCCAGCAGCCAAGCACGCCAGGGGGCCGGGGAGCTGTTTTTT
TRBV28,.,TRBJ2-1,.,CASSESVNEQFF,TGTGCCAGCAGTGAGTCTGTCAATGAGCAGTTCTTC
TRBV5-1,.,TRBJ1-1,.,CASSLLNGYDRNTEAFF,TGCGCCAGCAGCTTACTCAACGGATACGACAGGAACACTGAAGCTTTCTTT
TRBV5-6,.,TRBJ2-1,TRBD2,CASSLVVAGGGNEQFF,TGTGCCAGCAGCTTGGTGGTAGCGGGAGGTGGGAATGAGCAGTTCTTC
TRBV5-4,once,TRBJ1-2,TRBD1,CASSSGTGLHGYTF,TGTGCCAGCAGCTCCGGGACAGGGCTCCATGGCTACACCTTC
TRBV2,once,TRBJ2-3,TRBD1,CASSVTGGLFADTQYF,TGTGCCAGCAGTGTTACAGGGGGTCTTTTCGCAGATACGCAGTATTTT
TRBV24-1,.,TRBJ1-5,.,CATIRGRVGSQPQHF,TGTGCCACCATCCGAGGACGTGTTGGGAGTCAGCCCCAGCATTTT
TRBV7-2,.,TRBJ2-7,TRBD2,CASSGTSGGAYEQYF,TGTGCCAGCAGCGGCACTAGCGGTGGAGCCTACGAGCAGTACTTC
TRBV14,.,TRBJ2-7,.,CASSLSSYEQYF,TGTGCCAGCAGCCTCAGCTCCTACGAGCAGTACTTC
TRBV6-1,.,TRBJ1-1,.,CASSVAGGTEAFF,TGTGCCAGCAGTGTAGCGGGGGGCACTGAAGCTTTCTTT
TRBV30,.,TRBJ2-7,TRBD1,CAWSVQGAYEQYF,TGTGCCTGGAGTGTACAGGGGGCGTACGAGCAGTACTTC
TRBV30,.,TRBJ2-1,TRBD2,CAWSVGLAVNEQFF,TGTGCCTGGAGTGTAGGACTAGCGGTCAATGAGCAGTTCTTC
TRBV29-1,.,TRBJ2-7,TRBD1,CSVEGTGRGYEQYF,TGCAGCGTTGAAGGGACAGGGCGAGGCTACGAGCAGTACTTC
TRBV25-1,many,TRBJ1-2,TRBD1,CASSDRGLGYTF,TGTGCCAGCAGCGACAGGGGGCTTGGCTACACCTTC
TRBV5-1,.,TRBJ2-7,.,CASSLTSAADQQYF,TGCGCCAGCAGCTTAACTTCGGCGGCAGACCAGCAGTACTTC
TRBV19,.,TRBJ1-6,TRBD1,CASSHARQGGNSPLHF,TGTGCCAGTAGTCACGCAAGGCAGGGGGGTAATTCACCCCTCCACTTT
TRBV6-5,few,TRBJ1-1,TRBD1,CASRRTGLNTEAFF,TGTGCCAGCAGACGGACAGGGCTAAACACTGAAGCTTTCTTT
TRBV7-2,once,TRBJ2-1,.,CASSLAGVYNEQFF,TGTGCCAGCAGCTTAGCGGGAGTATACAATGAGCAGTTCTTC
TRBV19,.,TRBJ2-7,.,CASSIVGGNSYEQYF,TGTGCCAGTAGTATAGTCGGCGGAAATTCTTACGAGCAGTACTTC
TRBV4-3,.,TRBJ2-6,.,CASSQDFVRGTTSGANVLTF,TGCGCCAGCAGCCAAGATTTTGTGAGGGGGACCACTTCTGGGGCCAACGTCCTGACTTTC
TRBV6-2/TRBV6-3,.,TRBJ1-4,TRBD1,CASSGTANEKLFF,TGTGCCAGCAGTGGGACAGCTAATGAAAAACTGTTTTTT
TRBV5-4,.,TRBJ2-7,TRBD1,CASSPTGGFYEQYF,TGTGCCAGTTCTCCGACAGGGGGTTTCTACGAGCAGTACTTC
TRBV5-1,once,TRBJ2-3,TRBD1,CASSSGDPGQGVVADTQYF,TGCGCCAGCAGCTCCGGGGATCCGGGACAGGGGGTTGTCGCAGATACGCAGTATTTT
TRBV6-5,.,TRBJ2-5,TRBD2,CASSLERDRAAQYF,TGTGCCAGCAGCTTAGAGCGGGACCGTGCAGCCCAGTACTTC
TRBV7-2,.,TRBJ2-2,TRBD2,CASSLDSGTDGELFF,TGTGCCAGCAGCTTAGATAGCGGGACGGACGGGGAGCTGTTTTTT
TRBV5-6,.,TRBJ2-2,TRBD2,CASSLDSGRAFGELFF,TGTGCCAGCAGCTTGGATAGCGGGAGGGCCTTCGGGGAGCTGTTTTTT
TRBV6-2/TRBV6-3,.,TRBJ2-1,.,CASSYSRNEQFF,TGTGCCAGCAGTTACTCTCGCAATGAGCAGTTCTTC
TRBV12-3/TRBV12-4,.,TRBJ1-2,.,CASSLRYGYTF,TGTGCCAGCAGTTTGCGATATGGCTACACCTTC
TRBV6-2/TRBV6-3,once,TRBJ1-5,TRBD1,CASSPTGGFGQPQHF,TGTGCCAGCAGTCCGACAGGGGGGTTTGGTCAGCCCCAGCATTTT
TRBV6-2/TRBV6-3,.,TRBJ2-5,.,CASSYGGGSLQETQYF,TGTGCCAGCAGTTACGGGGGCGGGAGTCTCCAAGAGACCCAGTACTTC
TRBV10-3,.,TRBJ1-1,.,CAISESGQINTEAFF,TGTGCCATCAGTGAGTCAGGACAGATCAACACTGAAGCTTTCTTT
TRBV6-5,.,TRBJ2-5,TRBD1,CASSYSTDRGSPLYF,TGTGCCAGCAGTTACTCGACGGACAGGGGCTCACCCCTCTACTTC
TRBV5-1,once,TRBJ2-5,.,CASSKAAPRPDQETQYF,TGCGCCAGCAGCAAAGCCGCCCCTAGACCCGACCAAGAGACCCAGTACTTC
TRBV30,.,TRBJ1-2,.,CAWSVGATNYGYTF,TGTGCCTGGAGTGTAGGGGCTACTAACTATGGCTACACCTTC